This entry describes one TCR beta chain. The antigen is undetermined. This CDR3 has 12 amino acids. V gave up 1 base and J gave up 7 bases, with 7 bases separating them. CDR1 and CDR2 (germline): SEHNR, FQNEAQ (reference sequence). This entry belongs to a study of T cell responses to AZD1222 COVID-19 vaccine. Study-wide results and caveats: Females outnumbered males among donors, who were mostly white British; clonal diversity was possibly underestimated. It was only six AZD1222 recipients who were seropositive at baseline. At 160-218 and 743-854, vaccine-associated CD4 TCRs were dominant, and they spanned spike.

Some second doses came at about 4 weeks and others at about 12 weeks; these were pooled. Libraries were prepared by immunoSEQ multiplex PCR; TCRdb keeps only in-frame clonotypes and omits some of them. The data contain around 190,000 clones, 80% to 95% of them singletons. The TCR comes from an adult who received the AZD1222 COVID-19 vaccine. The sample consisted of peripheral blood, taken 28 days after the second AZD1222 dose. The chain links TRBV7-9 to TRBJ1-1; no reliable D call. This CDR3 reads CASSLVSREAFF. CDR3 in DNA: TGTGCCAGCAGCTTAGTCTCCCGTGAAGCTTTCTTT.